This TCR beta chain is from a study of cytomegalovirus exposure and HLA in healthy donors. Comments on this clone: What it binds is unknown.

There are 14 residues in the CDR3. Germline V lookup: CDR1 KGHSH, CDR2 LQKENI. V was shortened by 2 bases and J by 2 bases, with 10 bases between the two germline ends. PCR primers comprised 60 Vbeta and 13 Jbeta primers. Generated by immunoSEQ multiplex PCR, the TCRdb table keeps only in-frame clones and is missing some. The table records 200,000 or so clones, approximately 82% of them present only once. Study findings and constraints: Researchers reported that three CMV-associated chains were confirmed in vitro as CMV antigen-specific. In a later analysis, TCR beta V- and J-gene trimming was associated with a missense DCLRE1C variant.

The chain uses TRBV18 and TRBJ2-7, with D possibly matching TRBD2 (6 bases). This clonotype was sampled from a man aged 18 to 35 in good health and CMV-seronegative. The specimen sequenced was PBMCs. CDR3 in DNA: TGTGCCAGCTCACCAAATAGCGGAGCCTACGAGCAGTACTTC. It codes for CASSPNSGAYEQYF.